This entry concerns a single T cell receptor beta chain. Its antigen is currently unknown. This entry is derived from a study of response to subunit inactivated influenza vaccine. Study-level results: Authors suggested that a seasonal influenza vaccination recruits few new T cells each time.

TCRdb reprocessed the RT-PCR reads with MiXCR, giving one entry per CDR3 protein. This sample has around 530,000 distinct CDR3 sequences, with approximately 12% found just once. V lost 5 bases and J lost 2, with 16 bases in between. The CDR3 is 16 amino acids. Germline assignment: CDR1 SQVTM and CDR2 ANQGSEA. The material sequenced was PBMCs from blood, taken on the day of vaccination. The chain joins TRBV29-1 to TRBJ2-6; D might be TRBD1 (6 bases). The clonotype comes from a man aged 45 to 65 who received an inactivated influenza vaccine. CDR3 in amino acids: CSVFDRMDAGANVLTF. The CDR3 nucleotides are TGCAGCGTTTTCGACAGGATGGACGCTGGGGCCAACGTCCTGACTTTC.